This is a list of T cell receptor beta chains from one sample in a study of T cell responses to AZD1222 COVID-19 vaccine. The protocol was immunoSEQ multiplex PCR, while the TCRdb copy is restricted to in-frame clones and leaves out a portion. The sample has 90,000 to 110,000 clones, 88% seen once. Material: peripheral blood, obtained on day 0 of AZD1222 vaccination. Receptor source: an adult in good health. CDR3s include the opening cysteine and the closing phenylalanine or tryptophan. D genes are given only for firm matches. The size field is filled for only some rows; it gives once, few, many or a size class.

D | size | J | V | CDR3 | DNA
TRBD2 | . | TRBJ2-1 | TRBV3-1/TRBV3-2 | CASSLGTRGNEQFF | TGTGCCAGCAGCCTCGGGACTAGAGGCAATGAGCAGTTCTTC
TRBD2 | . | TRBJ2-2 | TRBV4-1 | CASSQGGLAGGTGELFF | TGCGCCAGCAGCCAAGGGGGACTAGCGGGGGGCACCGGGGAGCTGTTTTTT
. | . | TRBJ2-7 | TRBV11-2 | CASNDNPGSNEQYF | TGTGCCAGCAACGACAACCCCGGGTCCAACGAGCAGTACTTC
. | . | TRBJ1-4 | TRBV27 | CASSPGPSNEKLFF | TGTGCCAGCAGTCCGGGACCTTCGAACGAAAAACTGTTTTTT
. | . | TRBJ1-2 | TRBV6-6 | CASSYSSRTERSDTF | TGTGCCAGCAGTTACTCATCCCGGACAGAGAGAAGTGACACCTTC
. | . | TRBJ2-5 | TRBV12-3/TRBV12-4 | CASSPRQETQYF | TGTGCCAGCAGCCCAAGACAAGAGACCCAGTACTTC
. | . | TRBJ1-2 | TRBV11-3 | CASSPPWGRAYGYTF | TGTGCCAGCAGCCCACCTTGGGGGCGGGCCTATGGCTACACCTTC
. | . | TRBJ2-7 | TRBV24-1 | CATSDGGGRGEQYF | TGTGCCACCAGTGATGGCGGAGGTCGAGGGGAGCAGTACTTC
TRBD1 | . | TRBJ1-1 | TRBV5-1 | CASSLVRDSRNTEAFF | TGCGCCAGCAGCTTGGTCCGGGACAGCCGAAACACTGAAGCTTTCTTT
. | . | TRBJ2-7 | TRBV19 | CASSTRDKRLDVQYF | TGTGCCAGTAGTACCCGGGACAAAAGGCTTGACGTGCAGTACTTC
. | . | TRBJ2-7 | TRBV28 | CASSPSTGIKTYEQYF | TGTGCCAGCAGTCCCTCCACAGGGATAAAGACCTACGAGCAGTACTTC
TRBD2 | . | TRBJ2-1 | TRBV28 | CASSVAGYDNEQFF | TGTGCCAGCAGCGTAGCGGGATACGACAATGAGCAGTTCTTC
. | . | TRBJ2-5 | TRBV2 | CASSEINVRRNF | TGTGCCAGCAGTGAGATTAACGTCCGTAGAAACTTC
. | . | TRBJ1-1 | TRBV28 | CATHMGGLVNTEAFF | TGTGCCACTCACATGGGGGGACTCGTGAACACTGAAGCTTTCTTT
. | . | TRBJ2-2 | TRBV9 | CASSVFHGELFF | TGTGCCAGCAGCGTCTTCCACGGGGAGCTGTTTTTT
TRBD2 | . | TRBJ2-1 | TRBV14 | CASSIRTSGRIHEQFF | TGTGCCAGCAGCATTCGGACTAGCGGGAGAATCCATGAGCAGTTCTTC
. | . | TRBJ1-5 | TRBV27 | CASSLSAGGNQPQHF | TGTGCCAGCAGTTTATCGGCCGGGGGAAACCAGCCCCAGCATTTT
. | few | TRBJ2-7 | TRBV5-1 | CASTKGGRLYEQYF | TGCGCCAGCACCAAAGGGGGGCGACTTTACGAGCAGTACTTC
TRBD1 | . | TRBJ2-2 | TRBV24-1 | CATSRVTGGTGELFF | TGTGCCACCAGTAGGGTGACAGGGGGCACCGGGGAGCTGTTTTTT
TRBD1 | once | TRBJ2-7 | TRBV11-3 | CASSTGQVPRVQYF | TGTGCCAGCAGCACAGGACAGGTCCCTCGGGTGCAGTACTTC
. | few | TRBJ2-7 | TRBV4-3 | CASSQDTTVFSYEQYF | TGCGCCAGCAGCCAAGACACCACTGTCTTCTCCTACGAGCAGTACTTC
. | . | TRBJ2-2 | TRBV19 | CASSSDWNTGELFF | TGTGCCAGTAGTTCAGACTGGAACACCGGGGAGCTGTTTTTT
. | . | TRBJ1-3 | TRBV9 | CASSRQVSGNTIYF | TGTGCCAGCAGTCGACAGGTCTCTGGAAACACCATATATTTT
. | . | TRBJ1-1 | TRBV6-5 | CASSGAQNTEAFF | TGTGCCAGCAGCGGGGCGCAGAACACTGAAGCTTTCTTT
TRBD1 | . | TRBJ2-6 | TRBV6-6 | CASSQTGGLPSGANVLTF | TGTGCCAGCAGTCAGACAGGGGGCTTGCCCTCTGGGGCCAACGTCCTGACTTTC
TRBD1 | . | TRBJ2-7 | TRBV7-8 | CASSLGAGGSYEQYF | TGTGCCAGCAGCTTAGGTGCAGGGGGCTCCTACGAGCAGTACTTC
. | . | TRBJ2-2 | TRBV19 | CASSIGTINTGELFF | TGTGCCAGTAGTATTGGGACAATCAACACCGGGGAGCTGTTTTTT
. | . | TRBJ2-3 | TRBV11-2 | CASSPVTDTQYF | TGTGCCAGCAGCCCGGTCACAGATACGCAGTATTTT
TRBD2 | . | TRBJ2-5 | TRBV24-1 | CATSHGTSGRKETQYF | TGTGCCACCAGTCATGGGACTAGCGGGAGAAAAGAGACCCAGTACTTC
. | . | TRBJ2-1 | TRBV2 | CASTPGPNYNEQFF | TGTGCCAGCACCCCGGGCCCAAACTACAATGAGCAGTTCTTC
TRBD2 | . | TRBJ2-7 | TRBV10-2 | CASRTSGKTYEQYF | TGCGCCAGTCGGACTAGCGGGAAAACCTACGAGCAGTACTTC
. | . | TRBJ1-6 | TRBV6-6 | CASSYMVGVSPLHF | TGTGCCAGCAGTTACATGGTTGGGGTGTCACCCCTCCACTTT
. | . | TRBJ1-1 | TRBV6-5 | CASSYSGTSNTEAFF | TGTGCCAGCAGTTACTCCGGGACTTCGAACACTGAAGCTTTCTTT